This T cell receptor (beta chain) was sequenced for a study of blood T cell repertoires in COVID-19. Turning to the study itself: The United States, Italy and Spain supplied acute and convalescent COVID-19 samples. The analysed material was cDNA or gDNA that came from T cells, B-cell-depleted T cells, or PBMCs.

Measured with immunoSEQ multiplex PCR; TCRdb has only the in-frame clones, and not every one. Of fewer than 200,000 clones listed, approximately 82% were seen once; the top ten hold about 3.6%. Trimming took off 4 bases at V and 4 bases at J, with 22 bases between the two ends. CDR1 is MDHEN, CDR2 SYDVKM, per germline. The CDR3 runs to 17 residues. A single count supports this clone. The rearrangement links TRBV28 to TRBJ1-1, with TRBD1 as a possible D gene (6 bases). The receptor's source is a woman aged 50 to 60 in a cohort exposed to, infected with or recovered from COVID-19 (not recorded which). Source material: PBMCs or T cells enriched from blood (not recorded which). CDR3 DNA sequence: TGTGCCAGCAGTTCCCCAGCCGCGACAGGTGGGGGCACTGAAGCTTTCTTT. It translates to CASSSPAATGGGTEAFF.